This is a list of T cell receptor beta chains from one sample in a study of vaccination and CD4 T cells after COVID-19. TCRdb itself ran the PCR reads through MiXCR, one entry per CDR3 protein. Of approximately 7,700 distinct CDR3 sequences detected, 56% appear once; the ten largest clones hold 12%. These receptors have no identified antigens. Sequencing input: CD4+ T cells from blood, cultured in vitro. Receptor source: a human donor in good health. CDR3s leave out the opening cysteine and the closing phenylalanine or tryptophan.

V gene	J gene	CDR3 protein
TRBV5-5	TRBJ2-3	ASSLGLRRHSTDTQY
TRBV5-5	TRBJ2-5	ASSFFGRASLRQETQY
TRBV10-1	TRBJ2-3	ASSEGVALAQY
TRBV5-4	TRBJ1-5	ATRDRDSNQPQH
TRBV15	TRBJ1-1	ATSRGGGNTEAF
TRBV6-1	TRBJ1-2	ASSEGQWKIEYGYT
TRBV12-3/TRBV12-4	TRBJ1-2	ASSSPQGGYT
TRBV11-2	TRBJ2-3	ASRMTSGRAGTQY
TRBV6-1	TRBJ2-5	ASSKTGGRRGETQY
TRBV3-1	TRBJ2-7	ASSRGPQLEQY
TRBV6-1	TRBJ2-1	ASSDGRASYNEQF
TRBV12-3/TRBV12-4	TRBJ1-2	ASSGRGGGLGYGYT
TRBV15	TRBJ1-2	ATSRDQGRPLVGYT
TRBV6-2/TRBV6-3	TRBJ2-1	ASRRLDEQF
TRBV19	TRBJ1-2	ASSHSGTDRNYGYT
TRBV7-2	TRBJ1-2	AIRDRDAYGYT
TRBV4-1	TRBJ1-2	ASSQEKDRGQSYGYT
TRBV19	TRBJ2-3	ASRRDRAADTQY
TRBV2	TRBJ2-7	ASSAGVVDYEQY
TRBV5-1	TRBJ2-3	ASSLRRAGQDTQY
TRBV2	TRBJ1-5	ASSTGGFSNQPQH
TRBV5-6	TRBJ2-7	ASSLHPGQTAYEQY
TRBV2	TRBJ2-5	ASSERAAGETQY
TRBV6-1	TRBJ1-1	ASTPAHRGGRRAF
TRBV28	TRBJ1-5	ASSPGQGRSNQPQH
TRBV6-1	TRBJ1-2	ASSEVPQGAGIGGYT
TRBV7-7	TRBJ2-5	ASSVGQYQETQY
TRBV7-2	TRBJ1-1	ASSFLIGGNRGVQGTEAF
TRBV2	TRBJ2-7	ASIEGLAVSYEQY
TRBV7-2	TRBJ2-3	ASSSWTGSDTQY
TRBV15	TRBJ2-7	ATSRAGTGGEQY
TRBV27	TRBJ2-3	ASSRKSKGSWGPDTQY
TRBV12-3/TRBV12-4	TRBJ1-5	ASSSRDRGYNQPQH
TRBV23-1	TRBJ1-5	ASSQSKSRGGNQPQH
TRBV29-1	TRBJ2-4	SAQGGLAENIQY
TRBV7-2	TRBJ1-2	ASRLNTGANYGYT
TRBV6-2/TRBV6-3	TRBJ2-2	ASSPGPLKSGELF
TRBV6-1	TRBJ2-2	ASSRLANTGELF
TRBV7-2	TRBJ1-1	ASSLEVYGSEAF
TRBV25-1	TRBJ2-2	ASSELGVTGELF
TRBV6-5	TRBJ2-1	ASSYGGVGYEQF
TRBV12-3/TRBV12-4	TRBJ2-7	ASSSSGLPSYEQY